A few counts support the clone carrying this T cell receptor (beta chain). The antigen is undetermined. Every bit of the isolated RNA underwent reverse transcription, so sequencing read expressed TCRB transcripts. Profiling relied on immunoSEQ multiplex PCR, and the TCRdb table lists in-frame clones only, not all of them. The table shows fewer than 650,000 clones, with less than 20% occurring only once. Germline V lookup: CDR1 KGHSH, CDR2 LQKENI. CDR3 size: 16 residues. V shed 0 bases and J shed 3 bases, with 14 bases lying between them. This sample was taken from a study of beta chain features in type 1 diabetes. Overall study results and limits: Shortening that was moderate but significant affected the TCRB CDR3s of Type 1 diabetes patients in all four CD4+ subsets. Healthy donors had naive, central memory and Treg TCRB repertoires that appeared less similar than those seen among patients.

It was via CD45RO/CCR7/CD25/CD127/CD95/CD27 that CD4+ naive, central memory, regulatory and stem cell-like memory cells were sorted. This sequence joins TRBV18 and TRBJ2-5; D assignment may be TRBD1 or TRBD2 (6 bases each). The receptor was isolated from a man aged 18-30 years in good health. Sample: naive CD4+ T cells from blood. The chain's CDR3 is CASSPPGRGGEETQYF. In DNA, the CDR3 is TGTGCCAGCTCACCACCGGGCAGGGGAGGTGAAGAGACCCAGTACTTC. The full variable domain, with the rest looked up from reference TRBV18 and TRBJ2-5, is NAGVMQNPRHLVRRRGQEARLRCSPMKGHSHVYWYRQLPEEGLKFMVYLQKENIIDESGMPKERFSAEFPKEGPSILRIQQVVRGDSAAYFCASSPPGRGGEETQYFGPGTRLLVL.